This note documents a single T cell receptor beta chain sequence. Its antigen remains unidentified. The sample holds no much larger clone one base away, and base qualities are not on file. Amplification of TCR beta CDR3 regions was carried out from RNA transcripts. For the first round of RT-PCR on the TCR CDR3, the HTBI primer set was used together with the Qiagen OneStep RT-PCR kit. Libraries were constructed in a second round of multiplex PCR, after which size selection and purification were carried out. Libraries were sequenced paired-end with 100 bp reads on an Illumina HiSeq2000. In the paper's pipeline: SOAPnuke was used to process the raw data, throwing out any read that contained adapters or uncalled bases, had a mean Phred below 15, or lacked an exact constant-primer or identifier match. COPE v1.2.5 was used to merge the high-quality paired reads, and each unique nucleotide sequence was defined as a clonotype. MiTCR v1.1 was used to align clonotypes to the IMGT TRBV, TRBD and TRBJ reference segments. The analysis included only V-J combinations with a frequency above 0.0001, which together covered roughly 99% of the repertoires. A TCS score was defined as the ratio between F50 (clonal expansion) and ExV (chaos), using BLOSUM62-based TCRdist between CDR3 peptides within each V-J. Welch's t-statistics and random forest reduced around 550 V-J features to some 14, which were used in a naive Bayes classifier (R e1071). TCRdb handled the public reads itself, with Q25 trimming in fastp and clone calling in MiXCR, and kept productive beta chains. Entries that share a CDR3 protein sequence are merged under the most common genes and DNA. The V and J calls were not made by the authors but by TCRdb's processing. A total of roughly 300,000 distinct CDR3 sequences appear in this sample, roughly 18% of them only once. Around 50% of the sample is in the top ten clones.

V is clipped by 8 bases and J by 0 bases, and the sequence between their germline boundaries is 5 bases long. The germline V gene (reference sequence) specifies LGHDT as CDR1 and YNNKEL as CDR2. The cysteine opens and the phenylalanine closes a CDR3 of 12 amino acids. Just the 36-base CDR3 DNA is kept, in frame starting at base 1. This sample stems from a study of T cells in Graves' hyperthyroidism and ophthalmopathy (dated by TCRdb to about 2019). Some background on the complete study: Peripheral blood was sampled at the time of initial diagnosis, prior to any treatment. Once sampling was done, hyperthyroidism patients were given methimazole at a starting dose of 30 mg daily, whereas ophthalmopathy patients were given high-dose intravenous methylprednisolone. Prospective prediction of ophthalmopathy was tested in an independent validation cohort consisting of 18 to 20 hyperthyroidism patients and approximately 16 patients who later progressed to ophthalmopathy. The paper describes TCR Vbeta CDR3 sequencing of fewer than 150 peripheral blood samples, made up of some 42 ophthalmopathy patients, around 78 hyperthyroidism patients and 17 progressor patients. In about six Graves' hyperthyroidism patients, the study also compared T-cell repertoires from thyroid tissue with T-cell repertoires from blood. The 100 or so discovery patients were divided at random into training and test sets in a 7:3 ratio. To identify distinguishing TCR V-J signatures, a discovery cohort of about 100 patients was used, comprising fewer than 45 with Graves' ophthalmopathy and around 60 with stable Graves' hyperthyroidism. General study outcomes and caveats: Blood samples also contained most of the expanded thyroid clonotypes (frequency above 0.001), which suggests that blood repertoires may reflect thyroid immune responses. Sample size was not statistically predetermined, and investigators were not blinded to group allocation. In validation, the model predicted progression to ophthalmopathy a median of approximately 6.3 months before onset, with roughly 71% sensitivity and more than 72% specificity. A model built on a 13 V-J signature distinguished ophthalmopathy from stable hyperthyroidism, reaching roughly 88% sensitivity and around 81% specificity in cross-validation and 80%/75% in testing.

Stable Graves' hyperthyroidism was defined as the absence of progression to ophthalmopathy over 18 months of follow-up. Hyperthyroidism patients were newly diagnosed, with disease duration under 2 months, and aged 18 to 65 years. Patients with uncontrolled infections, other autoimmune diseases, pregnancy or lactation were excluded. Clinical symptoms, serum thyroxine and TRAb, thyroid ultrasound, and orbital computed tomography formed the basis for the diagnoses. Ficoll-Paque density gradient centrifugation was used to isolate PBMCs from about 10 ml of fresh peripheral blood. Trizol reagent was used to extract total RNA, and RNA quality was then checked on an Agilent 2100 Bioanalyzer.

The sequence derives from a woman aged 45-65 years with Graves' hyperthyroidism. The sample comprised blood. This chain joins TRBV3-1 to TRBJ2-1; no D segment can be confidently identified. The base sequence is TGTGCCAGCCGGAGCTCCTACAATGAGCAGTTCTTC. This encodes CASRSSYNEQFF.